This paragraph reports one T cell receptor beta chain. Its antigen is not identified. PCR primers comprised 60 Vbeta and 13 Jbeta primers. Only in-frame clones appear in the TCRdb table, and some are missing; sequencing was by immunoSEQ multiplex PCR. This table holds 100,000 to 150,000 clones, over 70% found once. The sample belongs to a study of cytomegalovirus exposure and HLA in healthy donors. Whole-study findings and limits: Most TCR sequences were uncommon, yet certain public TCRs appeared in many donors.

The germline CDR1 and CDR2 sequences are SGHRS and YFSETQ. V shed 0 bases, J shed 8 bases, and the junction held 7 bases outside the gene matches. The CDR3 is 15 residues long. This clonotype was obtained from a woman younger than 30 in good health and CMV-seronegative. Sequencing was carried out using PBMCs. The chain couples TRBV5-1 to TRBJ1-4; 7 bases line up with TRBD1. The CDR3 DNA sequence: TGCGCCAGCAGCTTGGGAACAGGGGTCAAGGAAAAACTGTTTTTT. Translation: CASSLGTGVKEKLFF.